One and the same sample provided the 9 T cell receptor beta chains below, sequenced in a study of PD-L1 blockade in urothelial cancer. TCRdb's copy holds only in-frame clones and misses some; the assay was immunoSEQ multiplex PCR. This sample yields 70,000 or so clones, of which around 90% are seen a single time; 3% to 4% belongs to the top ten. The sample in question was PBMCs, obtained around atezolizumab (anti-PD-L1) treatment. The receptor set was obtained from a man aged 55 to 69 with urothelial cancer.

The genes are TRBV6-4 and TRBJ2-2; a possible D gene is TRBD2 (5 bases). This CDR3 has 13 amino acids. V lost 0 bases, J lost 7 bases, and 6 bases lay in between. The V gene's germline CDR1 is MRHNA and CDR2 SNTAGT. CDR3 sequence: CASSDSRVGELFF. CDR3 bases: TGTGCCAGCAGTGACTCGAGGGTCGGGGAGCTGTTTTTT.

The chain combines TRBV11-2 with TRBJ2-7, with 7 positions matching TRBD2. The CDR3 is 16 amino acids. Germline lookup yields CDR1 SGHAT and CDR2 FQNNGV. J lost 6 bases, V lost 5 bases, and 16 bases had no gene match. The CDR3 DNA reads TGTGCCAGCAGCCCGCTAGCGGAGACCTCTAGAGGCGAGCAGTACTTC. Translated, it gives CASSPLAETSRGEQYF. Full variable domain (remainder filled in from reference TRBV11-2 and TRBJ2-7): EAGVAQSPRYKIIEKRQSVAFWCNPISGHATLYWYQQILGQGPKLLIQFQNNGVVDDSQLPKDRFSAERLKGVDSTLKIQPAKLEDSAVYLCASSPLAETSRGEQYFGPGTRLTVT.

This sequence joins TRBV5-1 and TRBJ1-1; D is uncertain. Trimming pared 4 bases from V and 0 bases from J, leaving 7 bases between. This CDR3 spans 13 amino acids. CDR1 and CDR2 from the germline V gene are SGHRS and YFSETQ. CDR3 DNA: TGCGCCAGCAGCGGAGGGTTGAACACTGAAGCTTTCTTT. It specifies CASSGGLNTEAFF.

V gene TRBV9 combines with J gene TRBJ2-1, with 11 bases that match TRBD2. Germline lookup yields CDR1 SGDLS and CDR2 YYNGEE. The CDR3 consists of 15 residues. Trimming at V came to 4 bases and at J to 4 bases, leaving 4 bases not matched to a gene. The CDR3 nucleotides are TGTGCCAGCAGCACTAGCGGGAGTACTTACAATGAGCAGTTCTTC. Translating gives CASSTSGSTYNEQFF.

The V gene is TRBV25-1, the J gene TRBJ2-1; D gene unclear. Between the trimmed V and J ends, which lost 3 bases and 9 bases, there was a span of 6 bases. CDR3 length: 11 residues. Germline lookup yields CDR1 MGHDK and CDR2 SYGVNS. CDR3 bases: TGTGCCAGCAGTGACGTGGCTGAGCAGTTCTTC. Its protein is CASSDVAEQFF.

The V call is TRBV5-1, the J call TRBJ2-7, with 12 bases aligning to TRBD2. The CDR3 contains 18 residues. J gave up 2 bases and V 0 bases, and 9 bases lay outside the gene matches. From germline, CDR1 is SGHRS and CDR2 YFSETQ. The CDR3, as DNA: TGCGCCAGCAGCTTGGGACTAGCGGGGGCCAAAGGGGCCTACGAGCAGTACTTC. This encodes CASSLGLAGAKGAYEQYF.

This chain uses TRBV28 with TRBJ2-3; D is perhaps TRBD2 (5 bases). Germline V gene sequence: CDR1 MDHEN, CDR2 SYDVKM. Between the trimmed V and J ends, which lost 6 bases and 0 bases, there was a span of 10 bases. The CDR3 is 14 amino acids. CDR3 nucleotide sequence: TGTGCCAGCAGAACGGGATTTAGCACAGATACGCAGTATTTT. It translates to CASRTGFSTDTQYF.

The J gene is TRBJ1-1, the V gene TRBV4-3; no firm D call. The V and J ends lost 1 base and 10 bases respectively, with 16 bases between them. The CDR3 contains 14 residues. Germline V gives CDR1 LGHNA, CDR2 YSLEER. The DNA for the CDR3 is TGCGCCAGCAGCCAAGTCGGTGGCCTCGAGCGAGCTTTCTTT. Amino acids: CASSQVGGLERAFF.

V usage is TRBV10-3 and J usage is TRBJ1-1; no firm D call. This CDR3 contains 15 residues. The V gene's germline CDR1 is ENHRY and CDR2 SYGVKD. Trimming took 0 bases from V and 0 from J, leaving 8 bases between them. The CDR3 sequence is CAISESRGLNTEAFF. DNA for the CDR3: TGTGCCATCAGTGAGTCGCGAGGGTTGAACACTGAAGCTTTCTTT.